This T cell receptor beta chain is from a study of T-cell memory formation after mild COVID-19. Study information: Largely, TCR clusters stayed within a single donor.

As regards this clonotype: As yet, its antigen is unknown.

This CDR3 contains 15 residues. V shed 0 bases and J shed 7 bases, with 14 bases lying between them. Germline V gene data show CDR1 as SGHRS and CDR2 as YFSETQ. cDNA libraries for TCR alpha and TCR beta, carrying sample barcodes and UMIs, came from 5'RACE with constant-segment primers. MiXCR was run by TCRdb on the 5' RACE reads, yielding one entry per CDR3 protein. The table includes about 470,000 distinct CDR3 sequences, approximately 25% detected once. Study-level points and caveats: Nothing confirmed that second-wave clones peaking on day 37 were specific for SARS-CoV-2. Day 15 to 85 contracting clones showed balanced CD4/CD8; later expanders leaned CD4+.

The material sequenced was PBMCs or a T cell subset sorted from them (not recorded which). This clonotype originated in an adult woman who had mild COVID-19 (a few samples of this study predate the infection). Cell type and time point are not known. The chain has TRBV5-1 and TRBJ2-4; D is perhaps TRBD1 or TRBD2 (6 bases each). The CDR3 sequence is CASSLGGGIGNIQYF. As DNA, the CDR3 is TGCGCCAGCAGCTTGGGAGGGGGGATCGGGAACATTCAGTACTTC.